This T cell receptor beta chain was found in a study of cytomegalovirus exposure and HLA in healthy donors. Comments on this clone: As yet, its antigen is unknown.

The CDR3 loop spans 13 amino acids. Findings and limits, study-wide: The classifier reportedly diagnosed cytomegalovirus status with high specificity and sensitivity. In vitro data verified a few CMV-associated chains as specific for CMV antigens. The listing of 150 to 200 TCR beta chains classed them as cytomegalovirus-associated. The TCR clusters that emerged in the first cohort tended, a later analysis found, to co-occur in the approximately 130 validation repertoires.

The repertoire was sequenced with immunoSEQ multiplex PCR; TCRdb's copy has only in-frame clones and lacks some. This sample carries around 260,000 clones, around 90% of them seen once, and the ten largest clones take 3.1%. The J gene is TRBJ2-2, the V gene TRBV1. TRBV1 is an annotated pseudogene. This sequence originates from a woman aged 25 to 39 in good health and CMV-seronegative. The material sequenced was PBMCs. The CDR3 loop reads CTSSQDRTGELFF. DNA of the CDR3: TGCACCAGCAGCCAAGATCGAACCGGGGAGCTGTTTTTT.